The TCR beta chain described here comes from a study of OX40 agonist ivuxolimab in advanced cancers. Study-wide context: The eligibility criteria allowed prior anti-PD-1, anti-PD-L1 or anti-CTLA-4 therapy, and 40% had some.

Germline loops: CDR1 SGHRS, CDR2 YFSETQ. The V gene lost 4 bases and the J gene lost 6 bases, with 18 bases spanning the gap. The CDR3 spans 15 residues. Exclusion of a patient followed from autoimmune disease history or systemic immunosuppression. With respect to this clone: The antigen is undetermined.

Clones were sequenced by immunoSEQ multiplex PCR, and TCRdb holds only the in-frame ones, with some missing. The data hold 50,000 to 70,000 clones, with just under 85% observed a single time. Whole-study findings and limits: The study found among the lowest clonal expansion in partial responders at 0.1-3.0 mg/kg. Circulating CD4+ and CD8+ T cells showed clonal expansion by week 6 at 0.1 to 3.0 mg/kg.

This TCR came from an adult with an advanced solid tumor such as melanoma, head and neck, liver or kidney cancer. This chain connects TRBV5-1 to TRBJ2-3, with D possibly TRBD2 on 5 matching bases. The sequencing used CD4+ or CD8+ T cells sorted from blood, collected in a trial of the OX40 agonist ivuxolimab. The CDR3 region is CASSPRLLSVDTQYF. The CDR3 DNA sequence: TGCGCCAGCAGCCCGAGACTACTTTCCGTGGATACGCAGTATTTT.